This TCR beta chain comes out of a study of response to subunit inactivated influenza vaccine. Whole-study findings and limits: The study's authors posited that every seasonal influenza vaccination enlists few new T cells.

TCRdb independently ran MiXCR on the RT-PCR reads; one entry per CDR3 protein. The data contain more than 150,000 distinct CDR3 sequences, 7.5% to 10% of them singletons. The germline gives CDR1 DFQATT, CDR2 SNEGSKA (reference sequence). With 5 bases clipped from V and 8 bases from J, the junction kept 7 bases outside the gene matches. The CDR3 contains 15 residues. The sample holds many counts of this clonotype. The target antigen is unknown. This chain links TRBV20-1 with TRBJ2-1, with TRBD2 identical over 15 bases. This receptor was taken from a man between 50 and 59 years old who received an inactivated influenza vaccine. Sequences were derived from non-naive T cells sorted from PBMCs, sampled on the day of vaccination. CDR3 loop: CSALGTSGRYHEQFF. In nucleotides, the CDR3 is TGCAGTGCTCTAGGGACTAGCGGGAGGTATCATGAGCAGTTCTTC.